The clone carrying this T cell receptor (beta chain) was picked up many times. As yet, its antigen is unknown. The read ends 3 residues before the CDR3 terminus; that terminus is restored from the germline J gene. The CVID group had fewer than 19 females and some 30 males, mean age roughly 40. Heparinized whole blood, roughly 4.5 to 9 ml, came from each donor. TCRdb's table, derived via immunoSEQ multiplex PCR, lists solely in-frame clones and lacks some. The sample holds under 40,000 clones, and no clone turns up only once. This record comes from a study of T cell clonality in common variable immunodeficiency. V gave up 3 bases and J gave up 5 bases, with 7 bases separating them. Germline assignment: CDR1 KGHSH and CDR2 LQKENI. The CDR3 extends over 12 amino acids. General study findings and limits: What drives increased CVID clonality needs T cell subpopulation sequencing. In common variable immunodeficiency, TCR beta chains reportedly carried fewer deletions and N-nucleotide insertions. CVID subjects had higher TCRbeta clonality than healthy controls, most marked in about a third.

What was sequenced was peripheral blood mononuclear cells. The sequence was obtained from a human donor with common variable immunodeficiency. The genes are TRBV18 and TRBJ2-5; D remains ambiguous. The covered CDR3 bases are TGTGCCAGCTCACCCGGTCGTGAGACC. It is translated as CASSPGRET. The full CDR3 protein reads CASSPGRETQYF.